Presented here are 20 T cell receptor beta chains from one specimen sequenced in a study of blood T cell repertoires in COVID-19. The protocol was immunoSEQ multiplex PCR, while the TCRdb copy is restricted to in-frame clones and leaves out a portion. The sample holds 350,000 to 400,000 clones, about 87% seen once. What was sequenced was PBMCs or T cells enriched from blood (not recorded which). The receptor set was obtained from a middle-aged man in a cohort exposed to, infected with or recovered from COVID-19 (not recorded which).

The chain employs TRBV28 and TRBJ2-5, with 8 nucleotides matching TRBD2. Trimming cost V 5 bases and J 1 base; bases outside gene matches: 9. The CDR3 runs to 16 residues. Germline values: CDR1 MDHEN, CDR2 SYDVKM. The CDR3: CASSRVRGRRQETQYF. The CDR3 DNA reads as TGTGCCAGCAGTCGAGTACGCGGGAGGCGCCAAGAGACCCAGTACTTC.

DNA of the CDR3: TGTGCCAGCAGCCAGGGACTAGCGACTTACAATGAGCAGTTCTTC. Translated: CASSQGLATYNEQFF. The gene calls are TRBV5-6 and TRBJ2-1; 10 nucleotides match TRBD2. CDR3 length: 15 amino acids. V was pared by 4 bases and J by 4 bases, with 5 bases of the junction left unmatched. Germline CDR1 is SGHDT and CDR2 is YYEEEE.

The V gene is TRBV29-1, the J gene TRBJ2-2; TRBD1 aligns across 7 bases. Germline CDR1 SQVTM, CDR2 ANQGSEA. There are 13 residues in the CDR3. Germline trimming cut 6 bases from V and 8 bases from J; bases unmatched to any gene: 9. The CDR3 DNA reads TGCAGCGTCGGGACAGTTAGAGGGGGGGAGCTGTTTTTT. Translating it yields CSVGTVRGGELFF.

V is TRBV18 and J is TRBJ2-5; 14 bases align to TRBD2. The V gene end was trimmed by 2 bases and the J gene end by 4 bases; junction bases not matched to a gene: 9. The germline gives CDR1 KGHSH, CDR2 LQKENI. This CDR3 spans 18 amino acids. The CDR3 nucleotides read TGTGCCAGCTCACCAAACCGACAAGGGACTAGCGGGAGAGAGACCCAGTACTTC. This sequence encodes CASSPNRQGTSGRETQYF.

This clone came up once. This chain uses TRBV27 with TRBJ1-4, with 9 bases lining up with TRBD1. J gave up 8 bases and V 5 bases, and 9 bases lay outside the gene matches. Germline V gene lookup returns CDR1 MNHEY and CDR2 SMNVEV (reference sequence). The CDR3 loop spans 15 amino acids. This CDR3 is CASSTSQGADEKLFF. In DNA, the CDR3 is TGTGCCAGCAGTACTTCACAGGGGGCAGACGAAAAACTGTTTTTT.

This clone was observed a handful of times. CDR3 region: CATSEGTAYNEQFF. CDR3 sequence (DNA): TGTGCCACCAGTGAGGGGACAGCCTACAATGAGCAGTTCTTC. This chain connects TRBV24-1 to TRBJ2-1; 7 bases align to TRBD1. The CDR3 is 14 amino acids. V lost 4 bases and J lost 2; bases outside the gene matches: 1. Germline V gene data show CDR1 as KGHDR and CDR2 as SFDVKD.

This rearrangement joins TRBV5-4 to TRBJ1-2; 11 nucleotides match TRBD1. The germline CDR1 and CDR2 sequences are SGHNT and YYREEE (reference sequence). The CDR3 totals 16 residues. J was trimmed by 1 base and V by 0 bases; bases with no gene match: 2. The chain's CDR3 is CASSLAGQGVNYGYTF. CDR3 in DNA: TGTGCCAGCAGCTTGGCGGGACAGGGGGTTAACTATGGCTACACCTTC.

V is TRBV28 and J is TRBJ2-1, with 7 bases matching TRBD2. Losses at the gene ends were 1 base for V and 10 bases for J; bases not matched to a gene: 13. This CDR3 is built from 16 residues. CDR1 and CDR2 (germline): MDHEN, SYDVKM. For the CDR3, the DNA is TGTGCCAGCAGTTTATTTCTGGTGGGAGGGAAACGGGAGCAGTTCTTC. Amino acid sequence: CASSLFLVGGKREQFF.

This clone was seen only once. The CDR3 bases are TGTGCCAGCTCACGATTTACCCGGGAGGGCACAGATACGCAGTATTTT. Protein: CASSRFTREGTDTQYF. This chain uses TRBV18 with TRBJ2-3, with TRBD2 identical over 7 bases. CDR1 and CDR2 (germline): KGHSH, LQKENI. The CDR3 is made up of 16 amino acids. V lost 4 bases and J lost 1; bases outside the gene matches: 8.

The chain couples TRBV3-1 (or the pseudogene TRBV3-2) to TRBJ2-7; 8 nucleotides agree with TRBD1. The CDR3 has 14 residues. With 4 bases clipped from V and 7 bases from J, the junction kept 9 bases outside the gene matches. Germline V lookup: CDR1 LGHDT, CDR2 YNNKEL (reference sequence). The CDR3 loop reads CASSPTGVAGEQYF. CDR3 DNA: TGTGCCAGCAGCCCGACAGGGGTTGCGGGGGAGCAGTACTTC.

The CDR3 region is CASSTGGATEAFF. The CDR3 DNA reads TGTGCCAGCAGTACAGGGGGGGCCACTGAAGCTTTCTTT. The chain recombines TRBV6-5 with TRBJ1-1; TRBD1 matches 8 bases. J was trimmed by 4 bases and V by 5 bases; bases with no gene match: 3. The germline gives CDR1 MNHEY, CDR2 SVGAGI. The CDR3 covers 13 residues.

CDR3 DNA sequence: TGTGCCAGCAGCTTATGGACAGGAAATAATTCACCCCTCCACTTT. Residues: CASSLWTGNNSPLHF. The chain carries TRBV7-2 and TRBJ1-6; TRBD1 agrees at 7 bases. CDR1 and CDR2 from the germline V gene are SGHTA and FQGNSA. V trimming: 2 bases; J trimming: 5 bases; junction bases outside the gene matches: 3. The CDR3 has 15 residues.

V is TRBV6-5 and J is TRBJ2-2; no firm D call. The CDR3 length is 14 residues. Germline CDR1 reads MNHEY; CDR2 reads SVGAGI. Trimming cost V 7 bases and J 2 bases, with 11 bases left between them. The CDR3 DNA follows: TGTGCCAGCACCCGTACAATAAACACCGGGGAGCTGTTTTTT. Protein: CASTRTINTGELFF.

The J gene is TRBJ1-1, the V gene TRBV19, with 10 positions matching TRBD1. Germline CDR1 and CDR2: LNHDA and SQIVND (reference sequence). V trimming: 3 bases; J trimming: 8 bases; junction bases outside the gene matches: 6. CDR3 size: 14 residues. As DNA, the CDR3 is TGTGCCAGTAGTATCCCGACAGGGGGCGGCGAAGCTTTCTTT. Amino acid sequence: CASSIPTGGGEAFF.

The V gene is TRBV11-2, the J gene TRBJ2-5, with TRBD1 matching 8 bases. This CDR3 contains 19 residues. Trimming cost V 0 bases and J 4 bases; bases outside gene matches: 16. Per germline, CDR1 SGHAT and CDR2 FQNNGV. The CDR3 is CASSLDHDGQGLIRETQYF. Here the CDR3 DNA reads TGTGCCAGCAGCTTAGATCACGATGGACAGGGTTTAATTCGAGAGACCCAGTACTTC.

This clone was detected only a few times. This chain joins TRBV3-1 (or the pseudogene TRBV3-2) and TRBJ1-5; 9 positions match TRBD1. The CDR3 has 15 residues. Germline values: CDR1 LGHDT, CDR2 YNNKEL (reference sequence). V was clipped by 1 base and J by 11 bases; unmatched bases: 9. The CDR3 here is CASSQGSRDRESQHF. The CDR3 bases are TGTGCCAGCAGCCAAGGGTCCCGGGACAGGGAGTCCCAGCATTTT.

This clone was found a few times. The genes are TRBV7-2 and TRBJ2-1; 10 nucleotides align to TRBD2. CDR1 and CDR2 (germline): SGHTA, FQGNSA. The J segment lost 9 bases and the V segment lost 2 bases, leaving 7 bases of the junction unmatched. The CDR3 contains 15 residues. CDR3 in DNA: TGTGCCAGCAGCTTACAGTCTAGCGGGAGAACTGAGCAGTTCTTC. The encoded protein is CASSLQSSGRTEQFF.

This rearrangement joins TRBV4-2 to TRBJ2-1; 13 bases fit TRBD2. The CDR3 covers 14 residues. V trimming: 2 bases; J trimming: 15 bases; junction bases outside the gene matches: 7. From germline, CDR1 is LGHNA and CDR2 YNFKEQ. The CDR3 loop is CASSQSGLAGVPFF. The DNA for the CDR3 is TGTGCCAGCAGCCAATCTGGACTAGCGGGGGTCCCGTTCTTC.

This chain links TRBV27 with TRBJ2-5; 14 bases agree with TRBD2. This CDR3 has 19 amino acids. Unmatched junction bases numbered 16, after V lost 5 bases and J lost 5 bases. The germline V gene has CDR1 MNHEY and CDR2 SMNVEV (reference sequence). The CDR3 region has the DNA TGTGCCAGCAGTAAGGGACTAGCGGGAGCGGCGATGAACTGGGAGACCCAGTACTTC. Translated: CASSKGLAGAAMNWETQYF.

The rearrangement links TRBV5-1 to TRBJ1-1; TRBD1 matches at 9 bases. CDR1 is SGHRS, CDR2 YFSETQ, per germline. J gave up 4 bases and V 5 bases, and 6 bases lay outside the gene matches. The CDR3 extends over 14 amino acids. CDR3 in DNA: TGCGCCAGCAGTCCCGGGACAGGGTCCACTGAAGCTTTCTTT. Amino acids: CASSPGTGSTEAFF.